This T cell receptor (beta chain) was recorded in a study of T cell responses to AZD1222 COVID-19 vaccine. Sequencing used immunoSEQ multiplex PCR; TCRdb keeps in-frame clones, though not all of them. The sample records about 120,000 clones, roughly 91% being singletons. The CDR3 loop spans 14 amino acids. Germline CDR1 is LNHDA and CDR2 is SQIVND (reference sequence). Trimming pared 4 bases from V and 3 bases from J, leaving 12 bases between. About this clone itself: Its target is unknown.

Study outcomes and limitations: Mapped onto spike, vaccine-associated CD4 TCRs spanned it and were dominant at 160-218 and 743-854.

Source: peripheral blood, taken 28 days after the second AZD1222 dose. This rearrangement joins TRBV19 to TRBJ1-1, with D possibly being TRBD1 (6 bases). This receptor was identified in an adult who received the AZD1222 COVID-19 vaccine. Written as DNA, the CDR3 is TGTGCCAGTAGTACCTGGACAGTAGACACTGAAGCTTTCTTT. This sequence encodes CASSTWTVDTEAFF.